The 9 T cell receptor beta chains in this list originate from one sample, sequenced in a study of T cells after posttransplantation cyclophosphamide. Assay used: immunoSEQ multiplex PCR; TCRdb lists only in-frame clones, some missing. Here the sample spans tens of thousands of clones, approximately 70% being singletons. Sequenced material: memory CD4+ T cells sorted from PBMCs. These TCRs come from a woman between 55 and 75 years old in good health, CMV-negative, and a related stem cell transplant donor.

The gene calls are TRBV7-9 and TRBJ2-3; TRBD2 might be the D (6 bases). V was trimmed by 3 bases and J by 4 bases, leaving 17 bases between them. In germline, CDR1 is SEHNR, CDR2 FQNEAQ (reference sequence). The CDR3 consists of 16 residues. The CDR3 reads CASSFWTGGDSDTQYF. In nucleotides, the CDR3 is TGTGCCAGCAGCTTCTGGACCGGCGGGGACTCAGATACGCAGTATTTT.

This clone was detected once. The V and J genes are TRBV9 and TRBJ1-2; D not resolved. Germline values: CDR1 SGDLS, CDR2 YYNGEE. This CDR3 is built from 14 residues. V was pared by 5 bases and J by 8 bases, with 19 bases between. The CDR3 DNA follows: TGTGCCAGCAGGGCCCCCACCGCGGGCAGCGGCTACACCTTC. Translating gives CASRAPTAGSGYTF.

This clone is classed as medium-sized (0.01 to 0.1%). The chain has TRBV2 and TRBJ2-1, with D maybe TRBD2 (5 bases). This CDR3 is 12 amino acids long. The V gene lost 0 bases and the J gene lost 9 bases, with 6 bases spanning the gap. The V gene's germline CDR1 is SNHLY and CDR2 FYNNEI. CDR3 amino acids: CASSEASGEQFF. CDR3 bases: TGTGCCAGCAGTGAAGCCAGCGGTGAGCAGTTCTTC.

The chain links TRBV5-1 to TRBJ1-1; weak D call: TRBD1 (6 bases). Germline CDR1 is SGHRS and CDR2 is YFSETQ. The CDR3 spans 13 residues. V lost 4 bases to trimming and J lost 5 bases, with 12 bases between them. CDR3 bases: TGCGCCAGCAGCCAGGGGTCGGAGACTGAAGCTTTCTTT. Encoded protein: CASSQGSETEAFF.

The chain employs TRBV5-5 and TRBJ1-2; tentatively, D is TRBD1 (5 bases). The germline CDR1 and CDR2 sequences are SGHKS and YYEKEE (reference sequence). The CDR3 is 13 amino acids. Trimming removed 2 bases from V and 4 bases from J, with 9 bases in between. The CDR3 reads CASSFRELYGYTF. As DNA, the CDR3 is TGTGCCAGCAGCTTCAGGGAACTCTATGGCTACACCTTC.

This clone occurred a few times. The rearrangement uses TRBV2 and TRBJ2-7; 10 bases are shared with TRBD1. Losses at the gene ends were 6 bases for V and 3 bases for J; bases not matched to a gene: 14. Per germline, CDR1 SNHLY and CDR2 FYNNEI. The length of the CDR3 is 17 residues. The CDR3 here is CASRIPGQGLGDYEQYF. The CDR3 bases are TGTGCCAGCAGGATCCCGGGACAGGGGTTGGGGGACTACGAGCAGTACTTC.

The rearrangement uses TRBV7-3 and TRBJ1-5; D might be TRBD1 (5 bases). The CDR3 covers 12 residues. The ends were cut back, 2 bases at V and 8 bases at J, with 7 bases in the middle. Germline loops: CDR1 SGHTA, CDR2 FQGTGA. In DNA form, the CDR3 reads TGTGCCAGCAGCTTACCGGGGGAGCCCCAGCATTTT. Protein product: CASSLPGEPQHF.

The chain uses TRBV6-6 and TRBJ2-7; D possibly corresponds to TRBD1 (6 bases). The V and J ends lost 5 bases and 6 bases respectively, with 11 bases between them. The germline V gene has CDR1 MNHNY and CDR2 SVGAGI (reference sequence). The CDR3 is 12 residues long. CDR3 DNA: TGTGCCAGCAGTAACAGGGTCGGCGAGCAGTACTTC. Translating gives CASSNRVGEQYF.

This sequence joins TRBV7-8 and TRBJ2-3; 10 nucleotides match TRBD2. Germline lookup yields CDR1 SGHVS and CDR2 FQNEAQ. The CDR3 is 15 amino acids. Trimming removed 5 bases from V and 3 bases from J; junction bases left unmatched: 5. The CDR3 is CASSPLAGRTDTQYF. The CDR3 coding sequence is TGTGCCAGCAGCCCACTAGCGGGGAGGACAGATACGCAGTATTTT.